The 9 T cell receptor beta chains listed next were all sequenced from one sample in a study of glioma-infiltrating T cells. The iRepertoire nested amplicon-rescue multiplex PCR amplified TCR alpha and beta CDR3s from RNA. In TCRdb, the multiplex PCR reads were re-called with MiXCR into one record per CDR3 protein. The sample consists of 110,000 or so distinct CDR3 sequences, 25% to 30% of them appearing once. Sequenced: glioma tissue, nonneoplastic brain tissue, or PBMCs (not recorded which). These receptors all come from a human donor with low-grade glioma or glioblastoma, undergoing nonglioma brain surgery, or in good health (not recorded which).

In this sample, this clonotype turned up many times. This chain links TRBV10-2 with TRBJ1-3; TRBD1 aligns across 7 bases. The CDR3 runs to 16 residues. V dropped 2 bases and J dropped 0; count of bases not matched to a gene: 4. Germline values: CDR1 WSHSY, CDR2 SAAADI. CDR3 residues: CASSEDRAYSGNTIYF. The DNA for the CDR3 is TGCGCCAGCAGTGAGGACAGGGCATACTCTGGAAACACCATATATTTT.

At least ten counts were recorded for this clonotype. The chain uses TRBV20-1 and TRBJ2-3, with D perhaps matching TRBD1 (6 bases). Germline-derived CDR1 and CDR2 are DFQATT and SNEGSKA (reference sequence). V was pared by 8 bases and J by 3 bases, with 18 bases between. CDR3 length: 14 residues. The CDR3 loop reads CSPGGQGWTDTQYF. CDR3 in DNA: TGCAGTCCTGGCGGGCAGGGGTGGACAGATACGCAGTATTTT.

Ten or more counts support this clonotype. The gene calls are TRBV6-2 or TRBV6-3 and TRBJ1-1, with D perhaps matching TRBD1 (5 bases). Looked up from germline, CDR1 is MNHEY and CDR2 is SVGEGT. CDR3 length: 12 amino acids. V lost 1 base to trimming and J lost 7 bases, with 7 bases between them. CDR3 amino acids: CASSYLDSEAFF. CDR3 DNA: TGTGCCAGCAGTTACTTAGACAGTGAAGCTTTCTTT.

About this clonotype: Possible read error: a much larger clone is one base away. Since no conserved phenylalanine or tryptophan closes the CDR3, a read error is the likely cause. CDR3 nucleotide sequence: TGCAGCGTTGGTGCAGGGGGAATCTATGGCTACACCCTC. Protein product: CSVGAGGIYGYTL. The chain recombines TRBV29-1 with TRBJ1-2; 7 nucleotides line up with TRBD1. J lost 4 bases, V lost 4 bases, and 6 bases had no gene match. Germline-derived CDR1 and CDR2 are SQVTM and ANQGSEA. The CDR3 contains 13 residues.

This clonotype appeared a few times. The V call is TRBV19, the J call TRBJ2-6; TRBD1 matches 7 bases. Germline V gene data show CDR1 as LNHDA and CDR2 as SQIVND (reference sequence). This CDR3 is 19 amino acids long. J was trimmed by 1 base and V by 3 bases; bases with no gene match: 12. The CDR3 reads CASSMIGWTGLSGANVLTF. The CDR3 nucleotides read TGTGCCAGTAGTATGATCGGCTGGACAGGCCTATCTGGGGCCAACGTCCTGACTTTC.

CDR3 in DNA: TGCGCCAGCAGCTTGGGGACCTTCACAGATACGCAGTATTTT. It encodes CASSLGTFTDTQYF. The chain links TRBV5-1 to TRBJ2-3; D is unclear. V was shortened by 0 bases and J by 2 bases, with 7 bases between the two germline ends. Germline loops: CDR1 SGHRS, CDR2 YFSETQ. CDR3 length: 14 residues.

This clonotype was seen many times. V gene TRBV4-1 combines with J gene TRBJ2-1, with 11 nucleotides matching TRBD2. The CDR3 extends over 17 amino acids. Trimming cost V 3 bases and J 5 bases; bases outside gene matches: 9. CDR1 and CDR2 (germline): MGHRA, YSYEKL. CDR3 residues: CASSHSPTSGTNNEQFF. CDR3 in DNA: TGCGCCAGCAGCCATTCGCCGACTAGCGGGACTAACAATGAGCAGTTCTTC.

This clonotype has ten or more counts. This chain connects TRBV6-1 to TRBJ2-7; TRBD2 matches 7 bases. The germline gives CDR1 MNHNS, CDR2 SASEGT. V was pared by 6 bases and J by 2 bases, with 7 bases of the junction left unmatched. This CDR3 contains 14 residues. CDR3 sequence: CASRTTSSPYEQYF. The CDR3 DNA is TGTGCCAGCAGAACGACTAGCAGTCCCTACGAGCAGTACTTC.

This clonotype occurred many times. V and J are TRBV4-3 and TRBJ2-7; no clear D gene. The CDR3 extends over 16 amino acids. V lost 1 base to trimming and J lost 1 base, with 14 bases between them. Germline V gives CDR1 LGHNA, CDR2 YSLEER. This CDR3 reads CASSQAHHSPSYEQYF. The CDR3, as DNA: TGCGCCAGCAGCCAAGCCCACCATAGCCCATCCTACGAGCAGTACTTC.